This record covers a single T cell receptor (beta chain). Its specificity is unknown. The PCR made use of 60 Vbeta and 13 Jbeta primers. Libraries were prepared by immunoSEQ multiplex PCR; TCRdb keeps only in-frame clonotypes and omits some of them. The repertoire includes 150,000 or so clones, 77% of them detected once, and approximately 1.8% sits in the top ten. This entry belongs to a study of cytomegalovirus exposure and HLA in healthy donors. The study's findings and limits: Researchers counted 180 or so TCR beta chains as cytomegalovirus-associated.

CDR3 length equals 15 residues. V gave up 3 bases and J gave up 6 bases; unmatched junction bases: 7. Germline V lookup: CDR1 MGHDK, CDR2 SYGVNS. The sample consisted of PBMCs. The TCR comes from a woman younger than 45 in good health and CMV-seronegative. The chain uses TRBV25-1 and TRBJ2-2, with 7 positions matching TRBD1. The CDR3 protein is CASSDTDRVAGELFF. The CDR3 nucleotides are TGTGCCAGCAGTGATACCGACAGGGTTGCCGGGGAGCTGTTTTTT.